What follows are 27 T cell receptor beta chains derived from one specimen sequenced in a study of Graves' ophthalmopathy and Graves' hyperthyroidism. Amplified TCR beta CDR3 regions were obtained using RNA transcripts as template. First-round RT-PCR employed HTBI primers, with a second-round multiplex PCR after it. One entry per CDR3 protein, called by TCRdb with MiXCR from the multiplex PCR reads. Of 300,000 to 350,000 distinct CDR3 sequences listed, roughly a sixth are singletons. Sequenced material: peripheral blood. The receptors stem from an adult man with Graves' ophthalmopathy.

This clonotype came up many times. A much more abundant neighbour one base away suggests this may be a read error. The gene calls are TRBV18 and TRBJ2-5; TRBD1 matches 9 bases. Germline lookup yields CDR1 KGHSH and CDR2 LQKENI. The CDR3 length is 14 residues. With V trimmed by 3 bases and J by 2 bases, 1 base remained unmatched. The CDR3 DNA reads as TGTGCCAGCTCACCCGACAGGGGGCAAGAGACCCAGTACTTC. Protein sequence: CASSPDRGQETQYF.

This clonotype was seen ten or more times. The rearrangement uses TRBV6-1 and TRBJ1-2, with 7 bases matching TRBD1. J was trimmed by 0 bases and V by 8 bases; bases with no gene match: 6. CDR1 is MNHNS, CDR2 SASEGT, per germline. The CDR3 has 14 amino acids. The CDR3 sequence is CASGDSNANYGYTF. CDR3 DNA: TGTGCCAGCGGGGACAGCAACGCTAACTATGGCTACACCTTC.

This clonotype was seen repeatedly, ten times or more. The rearrangement joins TRBV4-2 to TRBJ2-7; a possible D gene is TRBD2 (5 bases). Germline V gene sequence: CDR1 LGHNA, CDR2 YNFKEQ. The CDR3 contains 17 residues. The germline V and J ends were trimmed by 1 base and 0 bases, with 16 bases remaining between them. The DNA for the CDR3 is TGTGCCAGCAGCCAAGTTTGGCGGCGGGCTAGCTCCTACGAGCAGTACTTC. It is translated as CASSQVWRRASSYEQYF.

At least ten counts were recorded for this clonotype. The V gene is TRBV20-1, the J gene TRBJ1-5; perhaps TRBD1 as D (6 bases). The CDR3 consists of 16 residues. CDR1 is DFQATT and CDR2 is SNEGSKA in the germline V gene (reference sequence). Trimming shortened V by 3 bases and J by 3 bases, and 18 bases separated the two germline ends. CDR3 in DNA: TGCAGTGCTAGCCCCGGTGGGGGCTGGGTCAATCAGCCCCAGCATTTT. As protein: CSASPGGGWVNQPQHF.

The chain combines TRBV6-5 with TRBJ2-4, with 7 bases aligning to TRBD1. Germline V gene sequence: CDR1 MNHEY, CDR2 SVGAGI. V lost 2 bases, J lost 3 bases, and 10 bases stayed unmatched. The CDR3 spans 17 residues. The CDR3 region is CASSYDASGGVKNIQYF. The CDR3, as DNA: TGTGCCAGCAGTTACGACGCGTCAGGGGGTGTCAAAAACATTCAGTACTTC.

Ten or more counts support this clonotype. The chain links TRBV6-2 or TRBV6-3 to TRBJ1-1, with unresolved D. V dropped 3 bases and J dropped 5 bases, with 4 bases sitting between them. The length of the CDR3 is 11 residues. Germline V gives CDR1 MNHEY, CDR2 SVGEGT. The CDR3 sequence is CASSYRTEAFF. CDR3 in DNA: TGTGCCAGCAGTTATAGGACTGAAGCTTTCTTT.

This clonotype was counted ten times or more. The chain uses TRBV5-4 and TRBJ2-5; 8 bases are a match to TRBD2. In germline, CDR1 is SGHNT, CDR2 YYREEE (reference sequence). This CDR3 is 14 amino acids long. The ends lost 2 bases at V and 5 bases at J; junction bases unmatched: 5. CDR3 in amino acids: CASSLDSGGETQYF. DNA for the CDR3: TGTGCCAGCAGCTTAGACTCGGGAGGGGAGACCCAGTACTTC.

This clonotype was counted ten times or more. V gene TRBV27 combines with J gene TRBJ1-1, with D unresolved. Looked up from germline, CDR1 is MNHEY and CDR2 is SMNVEV (reference sequence). Trimming took 2 bases from V and 6 from J, leaving 10 bases between them. The CDR3 loop spans 13 amino acids. The CDR3 sequence: CASSLDRGSEAFF. DNA of the CDR3: TGTGCCAGCAGTTTAGATCGGGGATCTGAAGCTTTCTTT.

There are many counts of this clonotype. This chain uses TRBV20-1 with TRBJ2-7; 15 bases map to TRBD2. This CDR3 is built from 18 residues. V gave up 3 bases and J gave up 2 bases; unmatched junction bases: 11. CDR1 is DFQATT, CDR2 SNEGSKA, per germline (reference sequence). CDR3 nucleotide sequence: TGCAGTGCTAGTGGGGGACTAGCGGGAGGCCGACATACCTACGAGCAGTACTTC. Encoded protein: CSASGGLAGGRHTYEQYF.

The table lists this clonotype with many counts. The chain recombines TRBV6-1 with TRBJ1-3, with unresolved D. CDR3 length equals 11 residues. V lost 10 bases, J lost 2 bases, and 6 bases lay in between. Germline V CDR1 and CDR2: MNHNS, SASEGT. The CDR3: CATAPGNTIYF. Written as DNA, the CDR3 is TGTGCCACAGCCCCTGGAAACACCATATATTTT.

As regards this clonotype: This may arise from a read error, as a much more abundant clone is one base away. V is TRBV4-2 and J is TRBJ1-2; TRBD1 is a possible D gene (6 bases). Germline CDR1 and CDR2: LGHNA and YNFKEQ. This CDR3 is 16 amino acids long. V lost 0 bases and J 4 bases, leaving 15 bases between the germline ends. CDR3 sequence: CASSQDLGTGTYGYTF. Here the CDR3 DNA reads TGTGCCAGCAGCCAAGATCTAGGTACAGGGACCTATGGCTACACCTTC.

In its sample, this clonotype was seen many times. This rearrangement joins TRBV2 to TRBJ1-5; no reliable D call. The CDR3 extends over 13 amino acids. V shed 8 bases and J shed 1 base, with 9 bases lying between them. In germline, CDR1 is SNHLY, CDR2 FYNNEI. The CDR3 spells CASRADSNQPQHF. CDR3 DNA: TGTGCCAGCCGGGCGGACAGCAATCAGCCCCAGCATTTT.

This clonotype was counted at least ten times. The CDR3, as DNA: TGTGCCAGCAGAGACAGGGGGCACTACTATGGCTACACCTTC. This gives the protein CASRDRGHYYGYTF. V is TRBV28 and J is TRBJ1-2, with 10 bases lining up with TRBD1. Germline CDR1 reads MDHEN; CDR2 reads SYDVKM. Trimming cost V 6 bases and J 3 bases; bases outside gene matches: 4. This CDR3 spans 14 amino acids.

V and J are TRBV13 and TRBJ1-2, with TRBD1 identical over 7 bases. The germline V gene encodes CDR1 PRHDT and CDR2 FYEKMQ (reference sequence). The J segment lost 0 bases and the V segment lost 3 bases, leaving 7 bases of the junction unmatched. The CDR3 is 16 residues long. CDR3 sequence: CASSFGRGPANYGYTF. The CDR3 bases are TGTGCCAGCAGCTTCGGAAGGGGGCCAGCTAACTATGGCTACACCTTC.

This clonotype was seen many times. V and J are TRBV28 and TRBJ2-2; D possibly corresponds to TRBD1 (6 bases). The CDR3 spans 13 residues. From germline, CDR1 is MDHEN and CDR2 SYDVKM. With 8 bases removed from V and 1 base from J, the gap between germline ends came to 8 bases. The DNA for the CDR3 is TGTGCCAGCCAGACAGGGAACACCGGGGAGCTGTTTTTT. Translated: CASQTGNTGELFF. The complete variable domain, with remaining parts taken from reference TRBV28 and TRBJ2-2, reads DVKVTQSSRYLVKRTGEKVFLECVQDMDHENMFWYRQDPGLGLRLIYFSYDVKMKEKGDIPEGYSVSREKKERFSLILESASTNQTSMYLCASQTGNTGELFFGEGSRLTVL.

This clonotype appeared many times. The rearrangement links TRBV24-1 to TRBJ1-1; D gene unclear. The CDR3 extends over 12 amino acids. Germline V gene sequence: CDR1 KGHDR, CDR2 SFDVKD. V dropped 1 base and J dropped 10 bases, with 9 bases sitting between them. CDR3 coding DNA: TGTGCCACCAGTGATTTAGCTCAGCGAGCTTTCTTT. Protein sequence: CATSDLAQRAFF.

The chain combines TRBV7-9 with TRBJ1-3; D may be TRBD1 (5 bases). This CDR3 is built from 13 residues. CDR1 is SEHNR, CDR2 FQNEAQ, per germline (reference sequence). Trimming cost V 7 bases and J 4 bases, with 11 bases left between them. CDR3 amino acids: CASNDSLGNTIYF. For the CDR3, the DNA is TGTGCCAGCAACGACAGCCTCGGAAACACCATATATTTT. The entire variable domain, with the rest obtained from reference TRBV7-9 and TRBJ1-3, is as follows: DTGVSQNPRHKITKRGQNVTFRCDPISEHNRLYWYRQTLGQGPEFLTYFQNEAQLEKSRLLSDRFSAERPKGSFSTLEIQRTEQGDSAMYLCASNDSLGNTIYFGEGSWLTVV.

This clonotype was observed many times. V usage is TRBV28 and J usage is TRBJ2-4, with D tentatively TRBD1 or TRBD2 (5 bases each). V lost 5 bases, J lost 0 bases, and 17 bases lay in between. This CDR3 comprises 17 residues. Germline assignment: CDR1 MDHEN and CDR2 SYDVKM. The CDR3 nucleotides are TGTGCCAGCAGTGCAAACCGGGACGTTCTAGCCAAAAACATTCAGTACTTC. It translates to CASSANRDVLAKNIQYF.

At least ten counts were recorded for this clonotype. The chain combines TRBV19 with TRBJ1-1, with a tentative D call TRBD1 (6 bases). Trimming cost V 5 bases and J 2 bases, with 12 bases left between them. The CDR3 runs to 14 residues. The germline V gene encodes CDR1 LNHDA and CDR2 SQIVND (reference sequence). The CDR3 nucleotides read TGTGCCAGTAGTCTCACAGGGATCAACACTGAAGCTTTCTTT. Amino acid sequence: CASSLTGINTEAFF.

The chain couples TRBV11-2 to TRBJ2-2; tentatively, D is TRBD1 (6 bases). CDR3 length: 19 amino acids. Germline V lookup: CDR1 SGHAT, CDR2 FQNNGV. Deletions cut 2 bases from V and 5 bases from J, with 24 bases between. The CDR3 region is CASSLFVDSSSRGTGELFF. The CDR3 coding sequence is TGTGCCAGCAGCTTATTTGTAGACTCCTCTTCGAGGGGGACCGGGGAGCTGTTTTTT.

V and J are TRBV5-1 and TRBJ1-2; a weak D match, TRBD1 (6 bases). The CDR3 totals 22 residues. Between the trimmed V and J ends, which lost 0 bases and 5 bases, there was a span of 35 bases. Germline lookup yields CDR1 SGHRS and CDR2 YFSETQ. The CDR3 loop is CASSLANFAYDRQDLRQYGYTF. The CDR3 DNA sequence: TGCGCCAGCAGCTTGGCCAATTTCGCCTACGACCGACAGGATCTCCGTCAATATGGCTACACCTTC.

Ten or more counts support this clonotype. At one boundary the junction diverges from the germline segment, which might be a read error. The chain is built from TRBV12-3 or TRBV12-4 and TRBJ2-5; 9 bases line up with TRBD1. The CDR3 spans 16 residues. This chain's CDR3 is CAGSRGQGINQETQYF. Written as DNA, the CDR3 is TGTGCCGGCAGCCGTGGACAGGGGATCAACCAAGAGACCCAGTACTTC.

The chain has TRBV6-1 and TRBJ2-7, with 8 bases fitting TRBD1. The V segment lost 3 bases and the J segment 3 bases; nucleotides outside the gene matches: 1. CDR1 and CDR2 (germline): MNHNS, SASEGT. The CDR3 is 13 residues long. The CDR3 nucleotides read TGTGCCAGCAGTGAGGACAGGGTCTACGAGCAGTACTTC. Translated: CASSEDRVYEQYF.

The rearrangement joins TRBV10-3 to TRBJ2-5; D perhaps matches TRBD2 (6 bases). Germline-derived CDR1 and CDR2 are ENHRY and SYGVKD. V gave up 0 bases and J gave up 0 bases, with 11 bases separating them. The CDR3 is made up of 16 amino acids. CDR3 loop: CAISESPLANQETQYF. As DNA, the CDR3 is TGTGCCATCAGTGAGTCCCCTCTAGCGAACCAAGAGACCCAGTACTTC.

This clonotype occurred many times. This chain joins TRBV28 and TRBJ1-2; D is uncertain. The CDR3 loop spans 11 amino acids. Per the germline V gene, CDR1 is MDHEN and CDR2 is SYDVKM. The V gene lost 3 bases and the J gene lost 5 bases, with 4 bases spanning the gap. The CDR3 spells CASSFQYGYTF. CDR3 sequence (DNA): TGTGCCAGCAGTTTTCAGTATGGCTACACCTTC.

This clonotype was counted at least ten times. CDR3 protein: CSARMRNTEAFF. In nucleotides, the CDR3 is TGCAGTGCTAGGATGAGAAACACTGAAGCTTTCTTT. This chain links TRBV20-1 with TRBJ1-1; no reliable D call. The CDR3 totals 12 residues. V lost 3 bases to trimming and J lost 2 bases, with 7 bases between them. Germline CDR1 is DFQATT and CDR2 is SNEGSKA (reference sequence).

On this clonotype itself: The germline gene is not matched at one end of the junction; a read error may be the cause. This chain uses TRBV4-1 with TRBJ1-2; TRBD1 might be the D (6 bases). Looked up from germline, CDR1 is MGHRA and CDR2 is YSYEKL. The CDR3 spans 13 residues. The CDR3, as DNA: TGCGCCAGCAGCCTAACGGACAGCTATGGCTACATCTTC. Encoded protein: CASSLTDSYGYIF.